This TCR beta chain is from a study of technical replicates of blood from a few donors. Produced via immunoSEQ multiplex PCR; TCRdb's table is partial and in-frame only. Of about 73,000 clones in the sample, 93% were seen once. Input material: T cells isolated from PBMCs. This TCR came from a human donor in good health.

Here the CDR3 reads CASSQDSWQGYTF. In DNA, the CDR3 is TGCGCCAGCAGCCAAGATTCCTGGCAGGGCTACACCTTC. This sequence joins TRBV4-1 and TRBJ1-2; no firm D call. Trimming stripped 0 bases from V and 8 bases from J, with 10 bases between. This CDR3 has 13 amino acids. Germline V lookup: CDR1 MGHRA, CDR2 YSYEKL.